This T cell receptor (beta chain) stems from a study of blood T cell repertoires in COVID-19. On the study more broadly: The United States, Italy and Spain supplied acute and convalescent COVID-19 samples. T cells, B-cell-depleted T cells, or PBMCs supplied cDNA or gDNA.

Cohorts were determined from participant-reported clinical history. V trimming: 7 bases; J trimming: 4 bases; junction bases outside the gene matches: 9. The germline V gene encodes CDR1 MNHNY and CDR2 SVGAGI (reference sequence). CDR3 size: 14 residues. Per the original methods: By means of reference gene primer amplification, nucleated cell counts were estimated. Sequencing was performed with immunoSEQ multiplex PCR; in TCRdb, only in-frame clones are kept and a portion is missing. That table supplies the V and J calls and clone size; D and trimming were determined from the DNA. The sample lists 200,000 to 250,000 clones, roughly 87% occurring once.

The clonotype was recovered from a woman in her thirties with acute COVID-19. This sequence joins TRBV6-6 and TRBJ2-7; the match to TRBD2 covers 8 bases. Sample: PBMCs or T cells enriched from blood (not recorded which). The CDR3 coding sequence is TGTGCCAGCACCCAAGCGGGAGTTGGATACGAGCAGTACTTC. Protein product: CASTQAGVGYEQYF.